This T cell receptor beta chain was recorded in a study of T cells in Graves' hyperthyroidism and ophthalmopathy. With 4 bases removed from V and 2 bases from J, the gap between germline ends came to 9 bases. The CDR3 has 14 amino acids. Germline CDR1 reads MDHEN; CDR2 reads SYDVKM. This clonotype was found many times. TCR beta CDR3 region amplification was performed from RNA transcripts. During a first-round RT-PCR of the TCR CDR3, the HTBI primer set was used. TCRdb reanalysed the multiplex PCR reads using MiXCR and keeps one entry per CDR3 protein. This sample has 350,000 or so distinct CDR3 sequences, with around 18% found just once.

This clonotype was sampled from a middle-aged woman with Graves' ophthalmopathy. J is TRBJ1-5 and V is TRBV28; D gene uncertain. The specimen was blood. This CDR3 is CASSYLSRNQPQHF. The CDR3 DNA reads TGTGCCAGCAGTTATCTCAGCCGCAATCAGCCCCAGCATTTT.